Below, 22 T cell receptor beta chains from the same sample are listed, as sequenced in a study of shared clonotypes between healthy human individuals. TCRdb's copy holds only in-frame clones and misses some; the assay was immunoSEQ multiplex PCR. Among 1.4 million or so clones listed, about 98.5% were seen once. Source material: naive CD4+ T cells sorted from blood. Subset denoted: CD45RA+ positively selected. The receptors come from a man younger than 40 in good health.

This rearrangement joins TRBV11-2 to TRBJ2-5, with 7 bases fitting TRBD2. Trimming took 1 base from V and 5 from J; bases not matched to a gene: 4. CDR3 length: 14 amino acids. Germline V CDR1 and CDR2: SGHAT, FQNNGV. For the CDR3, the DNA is TGTGCCAGCAGCTTAGGGCTGGGGGGGGAGACCCAGTACTTC. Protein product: CASSLGLGGETQYF.

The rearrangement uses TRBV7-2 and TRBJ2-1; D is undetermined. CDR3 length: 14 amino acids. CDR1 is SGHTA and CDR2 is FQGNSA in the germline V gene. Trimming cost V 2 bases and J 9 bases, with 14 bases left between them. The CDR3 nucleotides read TGTGCCAGCAGCTTACCCAGGTTTATGGGTGAGCAGTTCTTC. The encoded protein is CASSLPRFMGEQFF.

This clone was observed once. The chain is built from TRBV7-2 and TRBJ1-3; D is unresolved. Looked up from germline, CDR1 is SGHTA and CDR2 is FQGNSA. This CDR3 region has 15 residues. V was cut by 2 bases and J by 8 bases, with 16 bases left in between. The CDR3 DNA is TGTGCCAGCAGCTTACTCCGAGGTGCGAGGGACACCATATATTTT. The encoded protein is CASSLLRGARDTIYF.

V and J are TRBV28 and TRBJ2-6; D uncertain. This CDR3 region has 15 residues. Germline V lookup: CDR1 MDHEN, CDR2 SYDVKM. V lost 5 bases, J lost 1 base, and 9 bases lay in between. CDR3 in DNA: TGTGCCAGCAGTGGCGATGGATCTGGGGCCAACGTCCTGACTTTC. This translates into CASSGDGSGANVLTF. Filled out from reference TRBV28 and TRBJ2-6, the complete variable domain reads DVKVTQSSRYLVKRTGEKVFLECVQDMDHENMFWYRQDPGLGLRLIYFSYDVKMKEKGDIPEGYSVSREKKERFSLILESASTNQTSMYLCASSGDGSGANVLTFGAGSRLTVL.

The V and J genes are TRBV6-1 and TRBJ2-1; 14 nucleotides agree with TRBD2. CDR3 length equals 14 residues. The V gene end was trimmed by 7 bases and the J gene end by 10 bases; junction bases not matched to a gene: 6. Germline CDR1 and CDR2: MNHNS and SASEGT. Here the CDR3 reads CASMGLAGVGEQFF. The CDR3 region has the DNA TGTGCCAGCATGGGACTAGCGGGAGTTGGAGAGCAGTTCTTC.

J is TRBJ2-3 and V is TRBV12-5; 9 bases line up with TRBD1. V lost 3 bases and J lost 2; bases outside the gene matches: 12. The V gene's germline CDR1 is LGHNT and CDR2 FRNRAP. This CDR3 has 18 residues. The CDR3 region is CASGLSRLTGGLTDTQYF. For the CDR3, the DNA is TGTGCTAGTGGTTTATCACGCTTAACAGGGGGCCTCACAGATACGCAGTATTTT.

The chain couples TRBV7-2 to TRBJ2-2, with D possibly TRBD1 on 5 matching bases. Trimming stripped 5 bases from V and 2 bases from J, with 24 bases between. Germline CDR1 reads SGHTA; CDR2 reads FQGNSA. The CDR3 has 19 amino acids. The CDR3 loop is CASSGNRRGTGQNTGELFF. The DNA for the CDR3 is TGTGCCAGCAGCGGTAATCGTAGGGGTACAGGCCAAAACACCGGGGAGCTGTTTTTT.

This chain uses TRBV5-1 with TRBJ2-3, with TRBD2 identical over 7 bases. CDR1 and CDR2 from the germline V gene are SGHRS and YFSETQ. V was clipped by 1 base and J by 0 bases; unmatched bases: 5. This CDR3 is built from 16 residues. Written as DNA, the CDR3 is TGCGCCAGCAGCTTGAGGATTAGCGGGAGCACAGATACGCAGTATTTT. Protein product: CASSLRISGSTDTQYF.

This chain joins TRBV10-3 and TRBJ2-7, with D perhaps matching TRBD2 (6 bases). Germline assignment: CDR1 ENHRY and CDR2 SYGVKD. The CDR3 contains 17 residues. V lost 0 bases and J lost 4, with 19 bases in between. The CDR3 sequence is CAISESTLGGGSYEQYF. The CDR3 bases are TGTGCCATCAGTGAGTCGACTCTTGGGGGAGGATCATACGAGCAGTACTTC.

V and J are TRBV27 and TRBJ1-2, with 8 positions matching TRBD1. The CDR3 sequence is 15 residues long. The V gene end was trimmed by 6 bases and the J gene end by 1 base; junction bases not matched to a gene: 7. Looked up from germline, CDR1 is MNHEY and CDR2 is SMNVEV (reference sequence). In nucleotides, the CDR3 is TGTGCCAGCAGGGAGTTGGGGACAGGTAACTATGGCTACACCTTC. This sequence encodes CASRELGTGNYGYTF.

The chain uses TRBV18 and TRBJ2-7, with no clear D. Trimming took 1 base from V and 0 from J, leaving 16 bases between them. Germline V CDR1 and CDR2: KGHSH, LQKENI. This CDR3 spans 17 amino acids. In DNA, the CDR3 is TGTGCCAGCTCACCACTTTCCATTAGCCTTCTCTCCTACGAGCAGTACTTC. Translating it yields CASSPLSISLLSYEQYF.

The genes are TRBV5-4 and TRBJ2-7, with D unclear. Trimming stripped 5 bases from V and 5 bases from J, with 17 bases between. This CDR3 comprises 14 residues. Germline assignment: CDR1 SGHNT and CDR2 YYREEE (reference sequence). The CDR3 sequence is CASRLDLVGHEQYF. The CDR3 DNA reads TGTGCCAGCAGGTTAGATTTAGTAGGCCACGAGCAGTACTTC.

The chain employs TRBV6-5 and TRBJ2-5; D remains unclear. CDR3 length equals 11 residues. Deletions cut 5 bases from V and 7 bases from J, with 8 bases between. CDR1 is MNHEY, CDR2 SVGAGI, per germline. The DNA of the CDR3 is TGTGCCAGCAGTACTCCGGGGACCCAGTACTTC. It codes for CASSTPGTQYF.

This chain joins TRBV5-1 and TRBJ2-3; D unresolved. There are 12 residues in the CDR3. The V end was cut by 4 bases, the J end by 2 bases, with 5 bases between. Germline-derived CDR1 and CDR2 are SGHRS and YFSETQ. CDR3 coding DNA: TGCGCCAGCAGCGGCCACACAGATACGCAGTATTTT. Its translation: CASSGHTDTQYF. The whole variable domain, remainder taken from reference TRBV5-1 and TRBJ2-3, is KAGVTQTPRYLIKTRGQQVTLSCSPISGHRSVSWYQQTPGQGLQFLFEYFSETQRNKGNFPGRFSGRQFSNSRSEMNVSTLELGDSALYLCASSGHTDTQYFGPGTRLTVL.

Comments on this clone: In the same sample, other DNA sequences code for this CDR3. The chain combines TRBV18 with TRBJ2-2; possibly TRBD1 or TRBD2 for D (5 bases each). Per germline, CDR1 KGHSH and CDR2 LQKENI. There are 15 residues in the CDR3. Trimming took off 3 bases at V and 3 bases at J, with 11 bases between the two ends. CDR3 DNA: TGTGCCAGCTCACCCCCGGGACGGTACACCGGGGAGCTGTTTTTT. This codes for CASSPPGRYTGELFF.

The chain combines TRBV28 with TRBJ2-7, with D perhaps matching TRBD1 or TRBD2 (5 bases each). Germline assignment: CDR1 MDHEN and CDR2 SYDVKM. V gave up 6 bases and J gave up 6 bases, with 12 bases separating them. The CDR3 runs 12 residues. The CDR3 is CASRGTRGEQYF. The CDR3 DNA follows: TGTGCCAGCAGGGGGACCCGGGGCGAGCAGTACTTC. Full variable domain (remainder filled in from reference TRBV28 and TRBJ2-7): DVKVTQSSRYLVKRTGEKVFLECVQDMDHENMFWYRQDPGLGLRLIYFSYDVKMKEKGDIPEGYSVSREKKERFSLILESASTNQTSMYLCASRGTRGEQYFGPGTRLTVT.

CDR3: CASTRLGGNQPQHF. CDR3 in DNA: TGTGCCAGCACCCGGCTCGGGGGCAATCAGCCCCAGCATTTT. The V call is TRBV13, the J call TRBJ1-5; D unresolved. CDR1 is PRHDT and CDR2 is FYEKMQ in the germline V gene (reference sequence). The CDR3 contains 14 residues. V gave up 7 bases and J gave up 2 bases, with 12 bases separating them.

CDR3 DNA: TGTGCCAGCAGCCGGACTCTGGGGCCGACTGAAGCTTTCTTT. Protein sequence: CASSRTLGPTEAFF. The chain links TRBV7-9 to TRBJ1-1; possible D gene TRBD1, 5 bases. V lost 5 bases, J lost 5 bases, and 15 bases lay in between. There are 14 residues in the CDR3. Per germline, CDR1 SEHNR and CDR2 FQNEAQ (reference sequence). The full variable domain, completed using reference TRBV7-9 and TRBJ1-1, is DTGVSQNPRHKITKRGQNVTFRCDPISEHNRLYWYRQTLGQGPEFLTYFQNEAQLEKSRLLSDRFSAERPKGSFSTLEIQRTEQGDSAMYLCASSRTLGPTEAFFGQGTRLTVV.

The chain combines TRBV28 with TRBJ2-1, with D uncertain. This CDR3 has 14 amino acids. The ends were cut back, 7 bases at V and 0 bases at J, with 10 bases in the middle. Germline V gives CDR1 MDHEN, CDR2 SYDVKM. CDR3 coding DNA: TGTGCCAGCACAAACTCAATCTCCTACAATGAGCAGTTCTTC. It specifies CASTNSISYNEQFF. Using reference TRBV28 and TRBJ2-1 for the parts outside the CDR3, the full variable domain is DVKVTQSSRYLVKRTGEKVFLECVQDMDHENMFWYRQDPGLGLRLIYFSYDVKMKEKGDIPEGYSVSREKKERFSLILESASTNQTSMYLCASTNSISYNEQFFGPGTRLTVL.

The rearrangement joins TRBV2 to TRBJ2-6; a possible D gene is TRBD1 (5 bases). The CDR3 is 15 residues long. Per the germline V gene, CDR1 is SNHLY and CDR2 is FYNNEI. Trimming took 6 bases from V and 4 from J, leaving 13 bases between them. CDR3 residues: CASSRRVSGANVLTF. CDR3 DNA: TGTGCCAGCAGCCGCAGGGTTTCGGGGGCCAACGTCCTGACTTTC.

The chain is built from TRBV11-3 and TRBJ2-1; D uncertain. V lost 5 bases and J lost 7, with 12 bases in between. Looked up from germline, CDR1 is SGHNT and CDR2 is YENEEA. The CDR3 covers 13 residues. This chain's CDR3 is CASSPPGLNEQFF. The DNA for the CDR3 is TGTGCCAGCAGCCCCCCTGGGTTGAATGAGCAGTTCTTC.

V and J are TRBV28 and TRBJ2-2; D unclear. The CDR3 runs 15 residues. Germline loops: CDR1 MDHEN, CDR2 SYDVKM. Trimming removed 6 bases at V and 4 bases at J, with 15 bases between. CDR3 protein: CASSAQFPRTGELFF. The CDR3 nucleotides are TGTGCCAGCAGCGCCCAGTTCCCTCGCACCGGGGAGCTGTTTTTT.